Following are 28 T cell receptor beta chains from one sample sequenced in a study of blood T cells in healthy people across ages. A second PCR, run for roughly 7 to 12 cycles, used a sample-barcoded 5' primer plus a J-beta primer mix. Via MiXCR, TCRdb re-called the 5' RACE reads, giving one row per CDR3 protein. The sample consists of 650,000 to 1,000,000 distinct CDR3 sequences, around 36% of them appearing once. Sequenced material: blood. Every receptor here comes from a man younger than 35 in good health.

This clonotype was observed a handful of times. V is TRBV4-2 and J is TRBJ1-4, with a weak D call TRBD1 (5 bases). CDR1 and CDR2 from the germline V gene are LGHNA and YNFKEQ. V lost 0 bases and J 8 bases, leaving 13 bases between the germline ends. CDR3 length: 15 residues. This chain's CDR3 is CASSQEAGSEEKLFF. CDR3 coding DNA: TGTGCCAGCAGCCAAGAGGCAGGGTCTGAAGAAAAACTGTTTTTT.

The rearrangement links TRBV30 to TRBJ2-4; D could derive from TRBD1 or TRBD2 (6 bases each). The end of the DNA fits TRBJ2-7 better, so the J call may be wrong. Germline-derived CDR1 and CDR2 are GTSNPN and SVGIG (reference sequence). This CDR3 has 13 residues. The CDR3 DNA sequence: TGTGCCTGGAATCCCGGGGGCCCCTACGAGCAGTACTTC. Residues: CAWNPGGPYEQYF.

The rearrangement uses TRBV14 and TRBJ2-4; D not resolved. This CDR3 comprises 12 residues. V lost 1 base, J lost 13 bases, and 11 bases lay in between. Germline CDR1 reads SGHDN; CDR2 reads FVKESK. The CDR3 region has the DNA TGTGCCAGCAGCCAAGTACCCTCGAAGCAGTACTTC. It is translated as CASSQVPSKQYF.

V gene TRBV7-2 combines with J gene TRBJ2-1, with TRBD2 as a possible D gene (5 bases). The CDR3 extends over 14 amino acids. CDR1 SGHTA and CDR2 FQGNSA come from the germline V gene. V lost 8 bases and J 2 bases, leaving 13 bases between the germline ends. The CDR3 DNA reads TGTGCCAGCCGTCCTAGCAGGCCCTACAATGAGCAGTTCTTC. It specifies CASRPSRPYNEQFF.

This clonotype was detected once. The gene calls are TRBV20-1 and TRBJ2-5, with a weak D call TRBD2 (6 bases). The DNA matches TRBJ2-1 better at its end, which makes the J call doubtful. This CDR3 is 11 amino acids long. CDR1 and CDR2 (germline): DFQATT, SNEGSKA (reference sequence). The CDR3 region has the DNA TGCGCTGGGACTTTCCAAGAGACCCAGTTCTTC. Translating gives CAGTFQETQFF.

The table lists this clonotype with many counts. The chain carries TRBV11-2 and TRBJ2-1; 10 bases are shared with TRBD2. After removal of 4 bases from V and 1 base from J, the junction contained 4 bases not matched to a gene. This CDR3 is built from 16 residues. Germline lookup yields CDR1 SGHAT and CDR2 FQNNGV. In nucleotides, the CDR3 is TGTGCCAGCAGCTCGCTAGCGGGGGAATCCTACAATGAGCAGTTCTTC. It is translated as CASSSLAGESYNEQFF.

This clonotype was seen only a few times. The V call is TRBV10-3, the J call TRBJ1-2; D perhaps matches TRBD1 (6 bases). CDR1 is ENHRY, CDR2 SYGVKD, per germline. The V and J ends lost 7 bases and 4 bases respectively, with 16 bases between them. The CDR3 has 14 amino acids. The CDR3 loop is CAITPQGSGYGYTF. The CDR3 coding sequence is TGTGCCATCACCCCACAGGGTAGTGGCTATGGCTACACCTTC.

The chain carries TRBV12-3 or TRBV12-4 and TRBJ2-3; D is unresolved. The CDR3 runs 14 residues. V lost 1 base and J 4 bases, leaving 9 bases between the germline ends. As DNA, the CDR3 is TGTGCCAGCAGTTTAGGTGTGACCTCAGATACGCAGTATTTT. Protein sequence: CASSLGVTSDTQYF.

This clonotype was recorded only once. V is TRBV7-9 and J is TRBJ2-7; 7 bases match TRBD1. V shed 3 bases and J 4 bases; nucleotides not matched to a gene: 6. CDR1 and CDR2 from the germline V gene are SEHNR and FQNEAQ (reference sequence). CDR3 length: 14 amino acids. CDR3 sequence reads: CASSFKGAAYEQYF. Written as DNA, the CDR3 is TGTGCCAGCAGCTTTAAGGGGGCTGCGTACGAGCAGTACTTC.

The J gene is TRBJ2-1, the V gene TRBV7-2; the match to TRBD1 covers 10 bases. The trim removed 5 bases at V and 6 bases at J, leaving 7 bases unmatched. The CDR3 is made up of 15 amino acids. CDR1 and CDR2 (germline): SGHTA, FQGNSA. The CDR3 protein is CASSTRTGGGNEQFF. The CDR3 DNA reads TGTGCCAGCAGCACTCGGACAGGGGGGGGCAATGAGCAGTTCTTC.

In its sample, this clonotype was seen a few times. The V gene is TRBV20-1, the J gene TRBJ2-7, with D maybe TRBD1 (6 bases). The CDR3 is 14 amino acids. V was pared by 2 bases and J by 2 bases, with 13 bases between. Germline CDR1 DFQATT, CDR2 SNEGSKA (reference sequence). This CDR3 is CSARNWDNAYEQYF. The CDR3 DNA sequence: TGCAGTGCTAGAAATTGGGACAACGCCTACGAGCAGTACTTC.

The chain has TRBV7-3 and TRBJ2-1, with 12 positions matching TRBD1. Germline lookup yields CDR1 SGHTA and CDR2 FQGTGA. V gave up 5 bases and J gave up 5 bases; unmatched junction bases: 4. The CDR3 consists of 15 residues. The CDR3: CASSAGTGGHNEQFF. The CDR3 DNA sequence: TGTGCCAGCAGCGCCGGGACAGGGGGCCACAATGAGCAGTTCTTC.

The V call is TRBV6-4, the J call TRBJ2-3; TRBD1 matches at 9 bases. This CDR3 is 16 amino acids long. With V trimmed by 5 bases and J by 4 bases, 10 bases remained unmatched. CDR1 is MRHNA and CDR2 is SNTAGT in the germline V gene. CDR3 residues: CASSNSGQGASDTQYF. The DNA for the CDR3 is TGTGCCAGCAGTAATTCGGGACAGGGTGCATCAGATACGCAGTATTTT.

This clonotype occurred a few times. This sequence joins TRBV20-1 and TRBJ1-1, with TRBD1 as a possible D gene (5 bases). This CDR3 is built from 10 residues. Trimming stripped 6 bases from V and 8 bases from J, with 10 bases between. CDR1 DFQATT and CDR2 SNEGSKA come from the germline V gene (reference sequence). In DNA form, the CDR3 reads TGCAGTGCCACCGGGACGGAAGCTTTCTTT. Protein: CSATGTEAFF.

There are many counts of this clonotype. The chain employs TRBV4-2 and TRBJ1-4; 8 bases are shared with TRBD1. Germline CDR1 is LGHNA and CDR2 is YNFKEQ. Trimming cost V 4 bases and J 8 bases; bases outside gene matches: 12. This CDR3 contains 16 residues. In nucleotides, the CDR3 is TGTGCCAGCAGCCCACCGCGGACAGGGTACGGGGAAAAACTGTTTTTT. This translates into CASSPPRTGYGEKLFF.

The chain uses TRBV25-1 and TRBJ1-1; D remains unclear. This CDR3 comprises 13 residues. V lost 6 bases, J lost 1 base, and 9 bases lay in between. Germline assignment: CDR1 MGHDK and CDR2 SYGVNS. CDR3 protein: CASSADGNTEAFF. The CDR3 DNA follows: TGTGCCAGCAGCGCGGATGGGAACACTGAAGCTTTCTTT.

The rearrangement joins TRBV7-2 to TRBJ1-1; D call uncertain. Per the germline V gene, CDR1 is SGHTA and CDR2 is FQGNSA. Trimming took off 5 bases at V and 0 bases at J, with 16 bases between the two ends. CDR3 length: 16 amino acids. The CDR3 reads CASSTRGRFMNTEAFF. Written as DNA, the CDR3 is TGTGCCAGCAGCACTAGAGGGAGGTTCATGAACACTGAAGCTTTCTTT.

The CDR3 protein is CASSLSSGGGLDTQYF. CDR3 bases: TGTGCCAGCAGCCTCTCGAGCGGGGGGGGGCTGGATACGCAGTATTTT. V is TRBV4-2 and J is TRBJ2-3; 10 nucleotides line up with TRBD2. Germline lookup yields CDR1 LGHNA and CDR2 YNFKEQ. V dropped 4 bases and J dropped 6; count of bases not matched to a gene: 10. CDR3 length equals 16 residues.

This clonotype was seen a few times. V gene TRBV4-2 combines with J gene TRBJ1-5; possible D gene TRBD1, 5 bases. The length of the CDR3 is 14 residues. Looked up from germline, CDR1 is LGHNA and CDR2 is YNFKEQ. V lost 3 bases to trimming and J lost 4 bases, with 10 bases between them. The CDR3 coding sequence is TGTGCCAGCAGCCAGTACCCAGGGAATCAGCCCCAGCATTTT. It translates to CASSQYPGNQPQHF.

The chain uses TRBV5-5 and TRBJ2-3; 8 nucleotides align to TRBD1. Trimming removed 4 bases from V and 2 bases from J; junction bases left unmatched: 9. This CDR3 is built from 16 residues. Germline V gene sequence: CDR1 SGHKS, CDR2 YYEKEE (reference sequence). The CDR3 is CASSEGGQGPTDTQYF. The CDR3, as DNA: TGTGCCAGCAGCGAGGGAGGACAGGGCCCCACAGATACGCAGTATTTT.

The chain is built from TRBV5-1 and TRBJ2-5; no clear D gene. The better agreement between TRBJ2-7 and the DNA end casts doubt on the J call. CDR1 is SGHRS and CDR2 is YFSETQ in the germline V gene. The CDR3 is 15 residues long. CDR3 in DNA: TGCGCCAGCAGCCGCTCGGGCGGAACGGCCTACGAGCAGTACTTC. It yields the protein CASSRSGGTAYEQYF.

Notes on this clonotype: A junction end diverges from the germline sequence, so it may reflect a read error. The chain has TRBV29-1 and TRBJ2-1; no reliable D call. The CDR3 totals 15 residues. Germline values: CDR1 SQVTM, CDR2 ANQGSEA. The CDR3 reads CSVEDGRRTYNGQFF. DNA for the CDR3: TGCAGCGTTGAAGACGGCCGAAGGACCTACAATGGGCAGTTCTTC.

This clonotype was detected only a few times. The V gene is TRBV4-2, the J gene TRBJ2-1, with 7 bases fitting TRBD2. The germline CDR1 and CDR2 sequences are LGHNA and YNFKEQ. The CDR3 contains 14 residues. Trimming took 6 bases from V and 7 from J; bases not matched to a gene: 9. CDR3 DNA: TGTGCCAGCAGACCCCGGGGGGTTGGGAATGAGCAGTTCTTC. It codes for CASRPRGVGNEQFF.

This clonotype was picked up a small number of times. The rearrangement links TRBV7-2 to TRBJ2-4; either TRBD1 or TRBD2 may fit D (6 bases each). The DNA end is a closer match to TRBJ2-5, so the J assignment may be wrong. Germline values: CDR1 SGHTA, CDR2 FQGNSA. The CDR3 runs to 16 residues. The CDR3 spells CASSFRVGGLKETQYF. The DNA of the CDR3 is TGTGCCAGCAGCTTCAGGGTAGGGGGGTTAAAAGAGACCCAGTACTTC.

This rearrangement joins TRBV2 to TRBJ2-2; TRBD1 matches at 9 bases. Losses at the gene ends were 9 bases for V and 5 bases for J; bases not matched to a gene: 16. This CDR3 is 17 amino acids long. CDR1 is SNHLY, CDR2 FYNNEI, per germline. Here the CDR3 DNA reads TGTGCCAGGGCCGGTGGACAGGGGAGGACGAGAACCGGGGAGCTGTTTTTT. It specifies CARAGGQGRTRTGELFF.

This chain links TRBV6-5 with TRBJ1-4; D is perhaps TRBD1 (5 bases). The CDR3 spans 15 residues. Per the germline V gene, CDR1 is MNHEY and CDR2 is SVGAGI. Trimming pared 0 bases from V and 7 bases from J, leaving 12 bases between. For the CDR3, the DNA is TGTGCCAGCAGTTACTCGCTCGGGGCGGTTGAAAAACTGTTTTTT. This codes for CASSYSLGAVEKLFF.

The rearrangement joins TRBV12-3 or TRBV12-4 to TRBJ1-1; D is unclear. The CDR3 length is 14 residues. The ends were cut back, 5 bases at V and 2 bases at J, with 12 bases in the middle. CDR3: CASSPSRVNTEAFF. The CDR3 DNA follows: TGTGCCAGCAGTCCCTCGCGGGTTAACACTGAAGCTTTCTTT.

The CDR3 loop reads CASSPKPGFYVGDTQYF. In DNA, the CDR3 is TGTGCCAGCAGCCCTAAGCCCGGGTTTTATGTGGGAGATACGCAGTATTTT. The genes are TRBV7-9 and TRBJ2-3; D is undetermined. Germline V lookup: CDR1 SEHNR, CDR2 FQNEAQ (reference sequence). The CDR3 length is 17 residues. Trimming stripped 5 bases from V and 5 bases from J, with 23 bases between.